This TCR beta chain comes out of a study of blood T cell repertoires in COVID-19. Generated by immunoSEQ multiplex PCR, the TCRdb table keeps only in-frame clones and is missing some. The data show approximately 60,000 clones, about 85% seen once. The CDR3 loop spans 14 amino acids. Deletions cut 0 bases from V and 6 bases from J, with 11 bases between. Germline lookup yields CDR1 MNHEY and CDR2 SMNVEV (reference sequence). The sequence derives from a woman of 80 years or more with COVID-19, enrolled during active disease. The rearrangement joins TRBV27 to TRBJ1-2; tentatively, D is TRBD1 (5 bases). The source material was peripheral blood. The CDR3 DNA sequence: TGTGCCAGCAGTTTATCAGGGGCCCCTAATGGCTACACCTTC. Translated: CASSLSGAPNGYTF.